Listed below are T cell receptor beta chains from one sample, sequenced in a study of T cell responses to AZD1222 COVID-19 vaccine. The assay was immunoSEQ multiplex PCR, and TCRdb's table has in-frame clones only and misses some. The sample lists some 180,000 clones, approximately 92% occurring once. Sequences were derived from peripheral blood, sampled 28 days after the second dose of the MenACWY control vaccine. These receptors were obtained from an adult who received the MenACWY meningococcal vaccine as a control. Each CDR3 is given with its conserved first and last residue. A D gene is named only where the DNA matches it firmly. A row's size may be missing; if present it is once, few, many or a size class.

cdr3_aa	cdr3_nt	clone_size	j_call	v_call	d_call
CASSEVWDAYNSPLHF	TGTGCCAGCAGTGAAGTATGGGACGCGTATAATTCACCCCTCCACTTT	NA	TRBJ1-6	TRBV6-1	NA
CASGLKGVNEKLFF	TGTGCCAGCGGTTTGAAGGGGGTTAATGAAAAACTGTTTTTT	NA	TRBJ1-4	TRBV6-5	NA
CASSLVRGTFNEQYF	TGTGCCAGCAGCTTAGTTAGGGGGACCTTCAACGAGCAGTACTTC	NA	TRBJ2-7	TRBV7-8	NA
CASTDPDRDEKLFF	TGTGCCAGCACCGACCCCGATCGCGATGAAAAACTGTTTTTT	NA	TRBJ1-4	TRBV2	NA
CASSDTGEGYTF	TGTGCCAGCAGTGACACAGGGGAAGGCTACACCTTC	NA	TRBJ1-2	TRBV6-1	TRBD1
CASSLGVSYNSPLHF	TGTGCCAGCAGCTTAGGCGTCTCCTATAATTCACCCCTCCACTTT	NA	TRBJ1-6	TRBV7-9	NA
CASSSSSVRTYSPLHF	TGTGCCAGCAGTTCCAGTTCGGTCCGAACCTATTCACCCCTCCACTTT	NA	TRBJ1-6	TRBV27	NA
CASSLGRWANSGANVLTF	TGTGCCAGCAGCTTAGGGAGGTGGGCCAACTCTGGGGCCAACGTCCTGACTTTC	NA	TRBJ2-6	TRBV7-9	NA
CAISESPDQPQHF	TGTGCCATCAGTGAGTCGCCGGATCAGCCCCAGCATTTT	once	TRBJ1-5	TRBV10-3	NA
CASSLQGHYGYTF	TGTGCCAGCAGCTTACAAGGGCACTATGGCTACACCTTC	NA	TRBJ1-2	TRBV7-9	NA
CAWGGYNEQFF	TGTGCCTGGGGGGGATACAATGAGCAGTTCTTC	NA	TRBJ2-1	TRBV30	NA
CASSGSGGPYNEQFF	TGTGCCAGCAGTGGTAGCGGGGGGCCCTACAATGAGCAGTTCTTC	NA	TRBJ2-1	TRBV2	TRBD2
CASSPGTGGNTEAFF	TGTGCCAGCAGCCCCGGGACAGGGGGCAACACTGAAGCTTTCTTT	NA	TRBJ1-1	TRBV9	TRBD1
CASSPRRSLNEKLFF	TGTGCCAGCAGCCCTAGGCGGAGTTTGAATGAAAAACTGTTTTTT	NA	TRBJ1-4	TRBV6-2/TRBV6-3	NA
CASSQRAGDPGNEKLFF	TGCGCCAGCAGCCAAAGGGCCGGGGACCCTGGGAATGAAAAACTGTTTTTT	NA	TRBJ1-4	TRBV4-3	NA
CAWSVSQGGGYTF	TGTGCCTGGAGTGTGAGTCAGGGTGGTGGCTACACCTTC	NA	TRBJ1-2	TRBV30	NA
CASRLGQNTDTQYF	TGTGCCAGCAGACTGGGCCAGAACACAGATACGCAGTATTTT	NA	TRBJ2-3	TRBV6-5	NA
CASSQGLRGANYNEQFF	TGCGCCAGCAGCCAAGGACTCCGGGGGGCGAATTACAATGAGCAGTTCTTC	NA	TRBJ2-1	TRBV4-1	NA
CASSASGGISSYEQYF	TGTGCCAGTAGTGCCTCGGGGGGTATCTCCTCCTACGAGCAGTACTTC	NA	TRBJ2-7	TRBV19	TRBD2
CASSSTERNTEAFF	TGTGCCAGCAGTTCCACCGAGAGGAACACTGAAGCTTTCTTT	NA	TRBJ1-1	TRBV6-5	NA
CASRDRRSPLHF	TGTGCCAGCAGGGACAGGCGTTCACCCCTCCACTTT	NA	TRBJ1-6	TRBV28	TRBD1
CASSVRLANDEQFF	TGTGCCAGCAGCGTCCGACTAGCGAACGATGAGCAGTTCTTC	NA	TRBJ2-1	TRBV9	TRBD2
CASSRTGNQPQHF	TGTGCCAGCAGCCGGACAGGGAATCAGCCCCAGCATTTT	NA	TRBJ1-5	TRBV7-9	TRBD1
CASSVGGSTNEKLFF	TGTGCCAGCAGCGTAGGAGGGAGTACTAATGAAAAACTGTTTTTT	NA	TRBJ1-4	TRBV9	NA
CASSQLAGWGNSPLHF	TGTGCCAGCAGCCAATTGGCAGGATGGGGTAATTCACCCCTCCACTTT	once	TRBJ1-6	TRBV7-2	NA
CSVRPGGYGYTF	TGCAGCGTTCGTCCAGGGGGCTATGGCTACACCTTC	NA	TRBJ1-2	TRBV29-1	TRBD1
CASSFRTAHEKLFF	TGTGCCAGCAGCTTTAGGACGGCGCATGAAAAACTGTTTTTT	NA	TRBJ1-4	TRBV13	NA
CASSYEGPNTEAFF	TGTGCCAGCAGTTACGAGGGGCCGAACACTGAAGCTTTCTTT	NA	TRBJ1-1	TRBV6-5	NA
CASSPVASSGAQYF	TGTGCCAGCTCACCGGTGGCGAGCAGTGGGGCCCAGTACTTC	NA	TRBJ2-5	TRBV18	NA
CASSVGSTGNTIYF	TGCGCCAGCAGCGTGGGCAGCACTGGAAACACCATATATTTT	NA	TRBJ1-3	TRBV5-1	NA
CASSQDGSNQPQHF	TGTGCCAGTAGCCAGGACGGTAGCAATCAGCCCCAGCATTTT	NA	TRBJ1-5	TRBV19	NA
CASSERLAGTPYEQYF	TGTGCCAGCAGTGAAAGACTAGCGGGGACCCCCTACGAGCAGTACTTC	NA	TRBJ2-7	TRBV6-1	TRBD2
CASGSRAGTSYNEQFF	TGTGCCAGCGGATCCCGCGCGGGGACATCCTACAATGAGCAGTTCTTC	NA	TRBJ2-1	TRBV7-3	NA
CASSELAAQETQYF	TGTGCCAGCAGTGAACTAGCGGCTCAAGAGACCCAGTACTTC	NA	TRBJ2-5	TRBV2	TRBD2
CASSLLQSDRGPAGNTIYF	TGTGCCAGCAGCTTATTACAATCTGACAGGGGTCCCGCTGGAAACACCATATATTTT	NA	TRBJ1-3	TRBV7-9	TRBD1
CASRPTGALGYTF	TGTGCCAGCAGGCCTACAGGGGCTTTAGGCTACACCTTC	NA	TRBJ1-2	TRBV27	TRBD1
CASSLGQGPSYEQYF	TGTGCCAGCAGCCTAGGGCAGGGTCCCTCCTACGAGCAGTACTTC	NA	TRBJ2-7	TRBV9	NA
CASSYSGGNQPQHF	TGTGCCAGCAGTTACTCCGGGGGTAATCAGCCCCAGCATTTT	NA	TRBJ1-5	TRBV6-5	NA
CASSFELIPTGELFF	TGTGCCAGCAGTTTTGAGCTAATCCCCACCGGGGAGCTGTTTTTT	NA	TRBJ2-2	TRBV6-5	NA
CSGRDPQSTDTQYF	TGCAGCGGCCGGGACCCACAGAGCACAGATACGCAGTATTTT	NA	TRBJ2-3	TRBV29-1	NA
CASSIVAGGPNEQFF	TGTGCCAGTAGTATAGTAGCGGGGGGGCCTAATGAGCAGTTCTTC	once	TRBJ2-1	TRBV19	TRBD2
CASRSEKLFF	TGTGCCAGCAGAAGTGAAAAACTGTTTTTT	NA	TRBJ1-4	TRBV2	NA
CAISESTRDRVNSPLHF	TGTGCCATCAGTGAGTCGACTAGGGACAGGGTGAATTCACCCCTCCACTTT	NA	TRBJ1-6	TRBV10-3	TRBD1
CASSLNNYGYTF	TGTGCCAGCAGCTTGAATAACTATGGCTACACCTTC	NA	TRBJ1-2	TRBV5-6	NA
CASTIWITQYF	TGTGCCAGCACTATTTGGATTACGCAGTATTTT	NA	TRBJ2-3	TRBV12-3/TRBV12-4	NA
CATSREGTGGYEQYF	TGTGCCACCAGCAGAGAGGGAACAGGGGGCTACGAGCAGTACTTC	NA	TRBJ2-7	TRBV15	TRBD1
CASSDSGGAGGYTF	TGTGCCAGCAGTGACTCGGGGGGTGCCGGAGGCTACACCTTC	NA	TRBJ1-2	TRBV6-4	NA
CASSRTGGNEKLFF	TGTGCCAGCAGCCGTACAGGAGGGAATGAAAAACTGTTTTTT	NA	TRBJ1-4	TRBV7-2	NA
CASSPPVRNSPLHF	TGTGCCAGCAGTCCCCCGGTGCGTAATTCACCCCTCCACTTT	once	TRBJ1-6	TRBV6-5	NA
CASRASGGAGTQYF	TGTGCCAGCAGGGCTAGCGGGGGGGCCGGGACCCAGTACTTC	once	TRBJ2-5	TRBV7-6	TRBD2
CASSFVPVNYGYTF	TGTGCCAGCAGTTTTGTCCCCGTTAACTATGGCTACACCTTC	once	TRBJ1-2	TRBV28	NA
CASSLTNSYGYTF	TGTGCCAGCAGCCTTACCAACAGCTATGGCTACACCTTC	NA	TRBJ1-2	TRBV7-9	NA
CASSQDLQARSSSPLHF	TGCGCCAGCAGCCAAGATCTGCAGGCCCGTAGTAGTTCACCCCTCCACTTT	once	TRBJ1-6	TRBV4-3	NA
CAWGIQETQYF	TGTGCCTGGGGCATACAAGAGACCCAGTACTTC	NA	TRBJ2-5	TRBV30	NA
CASSLIGNTIYF	TGTGCCAGCAGCTTGATTGGAAACACCATATATTTT	NA	TRBJ1-3	TRBV7-8	NA
CASSLGLAGGERETQYF	TGTGCCAGCAGCTTGGGACTAGCGGGGGGGGAGAGGGAGACCCAGTACTTC	NA	TRBJ2-5	TRBV5-4	TRBD2
CASKAGGIHEQYF	TGTGCCAGCAAAGCGGGGGGCATCCACGAGCAGTACTTC	NA	TRBJ2-7	TRBV12-3/TRBV12-4	TRBD2
CASSTLGQGVAEAFF	TGTGCCAGTAGTACCCTGGGACAGGGAGTCGCTGAAGCTTTCTTT	NA	TRBJ1-1	TRBV19	TRBD1
CASSDRGVIYGYTF	TGTGCCAGCAGTGATCGAGGGGTCATCTATGGCTACACCTTC	NA	TRBJ1-2	TRBV2	NA
CASRPVGGSSYNSPLHF	TGCGCCAGCAGACCAGTGGGGGGCAGCTCCTATAATTCACCCCTCCACTTT	NA	TRBJ1-6	TRBV5-1	NA